This T cell receptor beta chain comes out of a study of Graves' ophthalmopathy and Graves' hyperthyroidism. The germline V gene encodes CDR1 ENHRY and CDR2 SYGVKD. The CDR3 runs to 14 residues. Trimming at V came to 4 bases and at J to 7 bases, leaving 10 bases not matched to a gene. This clonotype appeared a few times. The antigen remains unidentified. RNA transcripts yielded amplified TCR beta CDR3 regions. RT-PCR in the first round used HTBI primers; a second-round multiplex PCR followed. MiXCR, applied by TCRdb to the multiplex PCR reads, yields one record per CDR3 protein. The data show 500,000 to 800,000 distinct CDR3 sequences, 35% to 50% seen once. Other autoimmune diseases, uncontrolled infections, pregnancy or lactation ruled patients out of participation. Study-level results: Most clonotypes expanded in thyroid above 0.001 frequency were present in blood too. Ophthalmopathy cases were distinguished from stable hyperthyroidism by a 13-signature model, reaching just over 85% sensitivity and around 80% specificity.

V usage is TRBV10-3 and J usage is TRBJ2-7; TRBD2 aligns across 7 bases. This clonotype originated in an adult man with Graves' ophthalmopathy. Source material: peripheral blood. CDR3: CAISGEGGSGEQYF. For the CDR3, the DNA is TGTGCCATCAGTGGGGAGGGCGGTTCTGGGGAGCAGTACTTC.